The present T cell receptor (beta chain) was sequenced within a study of T-cell reconstitution after alpha-beta-depleted transplantation in children. Preparation of the TCRbeta library involved a method that used unique molecular identifiers. From the PCR reads, TCRdb called clonotypes with MiXCR, one entry per CDR3 protein. Of hundreds of thousands of distinct CDR3 sequences detected, roughly 17% appear once; the ten largest clones hold under 1.2%. This CDR3 has 14 amino acids. Concerning this clonotype itself: A much larger clone differs by one base, so this may be a read error.

This chain links TRBV12-3 or TRBV12-4 with TRBJ2-3, with D perhaps matching TRBD1 (5 bases). The sample consisted of PBMCs from the stem cell graft donor, taken from the stem cell graft. The source of this sequence is a human donor who donated a stem cell graft to a child with acute myeloid leukemia. CDR3 bases: TGTGCCAGCAGCCCCTCCGCAGGCACAGGTACGCAGTATTTT. Protein product: CASSPSAGTGTQYF.